The 22 T cell receptor beta chains below come from one sample, sequenced in a study of CD8+CD57+ T cells in acquired aplastic anemia. Patients chosen for sequencing had CD8+CD57+ cells that had expanded, as shown by flow cytometry. Using genomic DNA as the template, TCR beta VDJ and CDR3 profiling was carried out. Each CDR3 protein gets one entry after TCRdb re-called the reads with MiXCR. The sample holds around 220,000 distinct CDR3 sequences, almost 50% seen once. Source material: sorted CD4+, CD8+, or CD8+CD57+ T cells (not recorded which) from PBMCs. The source of these receptors is a human donor with aplastic anemia.

The CDR3 DNA reads TGTGCCAGCAGCGTATCAGGGACAGGGGATAGCGAGCAGTACTTC. Translating gives CASSVSGTGDSEQYF. V gene TRBV9 combines with J gene TRBJ2-7; 10 nucleotides match TRBD1. V dropped 1 base and J dropped 6; count of bases not matched to a gene: 7. Germline V CDR1 and CDR2: SGDLS, YYNGEE. This CDR3 comprises 15 residues.

About this clonotype: An end of the junction differs from the germline gene, which may be a read error. The J gene is TRBJ2-7, the V gene TRBV10-2, with TRBD1 identical over 7 bases. Germline V gene data show CDR1 as WSHSY and CDR2 as SAAADI. The CDR3 totals 14 residues. The CDR3 DNA sequence: TGCGCCAGCAGTAACCGGGGACAGCAATCCGAGCAGTATTTC. Its protein product is CASSNRGQQSEQYF.

Comment on this clonotype: Given a much more abundant clone one base away, this may be a read error. The CDR3 does not close with the conserved phenylalanine or tryptophan, likely indicating a read error. This chain links TRBV5-1 with TRBJ2-1; TRBD1 is a possible D gene (6 bases). CDR1 SGHRS and CDR2 YFSETQ come from the germline V gene. The CDR3 is made up of 14 amino acids. V gave up 0 bases and J gave up 3 bases, with 7 bases separating them. The CDR3 protein is CASSLGTDYNEQFL. CDR3 nucleotide sequence: TGCGCCAGCAGCTTGGGGACAGACTACAATGAGCAGTTCCTC.

V and J are TRBV7-2 and TRBJ1-3; tentatively, D is TRBD1 (5 bases). Germline V gives CDR1 SGHTA, CDR2 FQGNSA. This CDR3 region has 14 residues. V was pared by 6 bases and J by 2 bases, with 11 bases between. The CDR3 DNA sequence: TGTGCCAGCAGTTTGACAGTTACTGGAAACACCATATATTTT. Protein sequence: CASSLTVTGNTIYF.

The V and J genes are TRBV2 and TRBJ2-1; 8 positions agree with TRBD1. The CDR3 has 11 residues. The ends lost 6 bases at V and 15 bases at J; junction bases unmatched: 7. The germline CDR1 and CDR2 sequences are SNHLY and FYNNEI. The CDR3 nucleotides read TGTGCCAGCAGCCCAACGGGGACAGGGTTCTTC. Amino acid sequence: CASSPTGTGFF.

The table lists this clonotype with many counts. V and J are TRBV5-1 and TRBJ1-5; TRBD1 is a possible D gene (5 bases). With 0 bases removed from V and 7 bases from J, the gap between germline ends came to 14 bases. Germline CDR1 reads SGHRS; CDR2 reads YFSETQ. The CDR3 contains 15 residues. CDR3 region: CASSLEWGGGQPQHF. CDR3 DNA: TGCGCCAGCAGCTTGGAATGGGGGGGAGGACAGCCCCAGCATTTT.

This clonotype came up a few times. This rearrangement joins TRBV6-1 to TRBJ1-4; 7 nucleotides match TRBD1. V lost 4 bases to trimming and J lost 4 bases; unmatched junction nucleotides: 12. Germline V gene sequence: CDR1 MNHNS, CDR2 SASEGT. This CDR3 comprises 17 residues. In DNA, the CDR3 is TGTGCCAGCAGTGGCCGTCAGGGGGGGAGAGGTAATGAAAAACTGTTTTTT. Residues: CASSGRQGGRGNEKLFF.

This clonotype was found many times. This chain uses TRBV3-1 with TRBJ1-2; 9 positions match TRBD1. The junction had 13 bases not matched to a gene; V was cut back by 3 bases and J by 8 bases. This CDR3 comprises 16 residues. Germline CDR1 LGHDT, CDR2 YNNKEL (reference sequence). CDR3 in DNA: TGTGCCAGCAGCCAGGCTCCGGGACAGGGACGGACAGGCTACACCTTC. It specifies CASSQAPGQGRTGYTF.

Concerning this clonotype itself: Its ends do not fully match the called genes, so a read error is possible. This sequence joins TRBV11-3 and TRBJ2-2, with D unclear. This CDR3 has 13 residues. Germline V gene lookup returns CDR1 SGHNT and CDR2 YENEEA. The CDR3 bases are TGTGCCAGCGGCTTTAGGGCCACCGGGGAGCTGTTTTTT. Translation: CASGFRATGELFF.

This clonotype was seen repeatedly, ten times or more. The CDR3 DNA sequence: TGTGCCTGGATCGGGCACACCGGGGAGCTGTTTTTT. This codes for CAWIGHTGELFF. The gene calls are TRBV30 and TRBJ2-2; D gene uncertain. This CDR3 has 12 residues. In germline, CDR1 is GTSNPN, CDR2 SVGIG (reference sequence). The V and J ends lost 4 bases and 3 bases respectively, with 6 bases between them.

J is TRBJ1-5 and V is TRBV2; unclear D gene. Germline V gene sequence: CDR1 SNHLY, CDR2 FYNNEI. The CDR3 is 13 amino acids. Trimming pared 3 bases from V and 4 bases from J, leaving 7 bases between. Here the CDR3 reads CASSDFTNQPQHF. CDR3 DNA sequence: TGTGCCAGCAGTGATTTTACAAATCAGCCCCAGCATTTT.

Note on this clonotype: A read error may produce the germline difference seen at one junction end. The rearrangement joins TRBV28 to TRBJ2-6, with 7 bases identical to TRBD1. The CDR3 totals 16 residues. CDR1 MDHEN and CDR2 SYDVKM come from the germline V gene. The CDR3 sequence: CASRPGGTSGADVLTF. CDR3 DNA: TGTGCCAGCAGACCAGGGGGTACCTCTGGGGCCGACGTCCTGACTTTC.

This clonotype was seen repeatedly, ten times or more. The chain links TRBV5-1 to TRBJ2-7; TRBD1 aligns across 8 bases. With 0 bases clipped from V and 0 bases from J, the junction kept 5 bases outside the gene matches. CDR1 is SGHRS and CDR2 is YFSETQ in the germline V gene. There are 16 residues in the CDR3. DNA for the CDR3: TGCGCCAGCAGCTTGGAGCCCACAGGGGGCTCCTACGAGCAGTACTTC. As protein: CASSLEPTGGSYEQYF.

This clonotype was observed a single time. The rearrangement uses TRBV11-2 and TRBJ2-5; TRBD1 matches at 9 bases. The germline gives CDR1 SGHAT, CDR2 FQNNGV. V lost 2 bases to trimming and J lost 4 bases; unmatched junction nucleotides: 14. The CDR3 covers 18 residues. CDR3 bases: TGTGCCAGCAGCTTATCAGGGGGGGGACAGGGAATGAGAGAGACCCAGTACTTC. Its translation: CASSLSGGGQGMRETQYF.

Many counts were recorded for this clonotype. V and J are TRBV7-2 and TRBJ2-2, with TRBD1 matching over 9 bases. The CDR3 has 15 residues. V trimming: 5 bases; J trimming: 6 bases; junction bases outside the gene matches: 7. Germline-derived CDR1 and CDR2 are SGHTA and FQGNSA. The CDR3 sequence is CASSPYRGRAGELFF. The CDR3 DNA reads TGTGCCAGCAGCCCCTACAGGGGGCGGGCCGGGGAGCTGTTTTTT.

The table lists this clonotype with many counts. The chain joins TRBV5-6 to TRBJ1-1, with unresolved D. The CDR3 is 14 amino acids. Germline assignment: CDR1 SGHDT and CDR2 YYEEEE. The V end was cut by 0 bases, the J end by 5 bases, with 11 bases between. CDR3 protein: CASSLGHTLTEAFF. In nucleotides, the CDR3 is TGTGCCAGCAGCTTGGGACATACTTTAACTGAAGCTTTCTTT.

The V call is TRBV20-1, the J call TRBJ2-7; D may correspond to TRBD1 or TRBD2 (5 bases each). Germline assignment: CDR1 DFQATT and CDR2 SNEGSKA (reference sequence). Deletions cut 5 bases from V and 6 bases from J, with 14 bases between. This CDR3 is built from 12 residues. CDR3: CSAGDDPAEQYF. The CDR3 DNA sequence: TGCAGTGCTGGGGACGACCCGGCCGAGCAGTACTTC.

The J gene is TRBJ2-7, the V gene TRBV5-6; no firm D call. Germline V lookup: CDR1 SGHDT, CDR2 YYEEEE. V was pared by 0 bases and J by 12 bases, with 13 bases between. This CDR3 region has 12 residues. The CDR3 loop is CASSLEASAPYF. DNA for the CDR3: TGTGCCAGCAGCTTGGAGGCGTCAGCTCCGTACTTC.

This clonotype was seen ten or more times. The genes are TRBV6-5 and TRBJ2-5; D may be TRBD2 (5 bases). V was pared by 2 bases and J by 3 bases, with 7 bases between. Germline loops: CDR1 MNHEY, CDR2 SVGAGI. This CDR3 spans 13 amino acids. The CDR3 sequence is CASSYGAEETQYF. In nucleotides, the CDR3 is TGTGCCAGCAGTTACGGAGCGGAAGAGACCCAGTACTTC.

This clonotype has at least ten counts. The chain employs TRBV20-1 and TRBJ2-7; D is possibly TRBD1 (7 bases). V dropped 6 bases and J dropped 0 bases, with 12 bases sitting between them. The CDR3 loop spans 13 amino acids. Per germline, CDR1 DFQATT and CDR2 SNEGSKA (reference sequence). The CDR3 is CSAGQGGSYEQYF. The CDR3 coding sequence is TGCAGTGCCGGGCAGGGGGGCTCCTACGAGCAGTACTTC.

The V call is TRBV12-5, the J call TRBJ1-1, with D maybe TRBD1 (6 bases). Trimming left V 2 bases short and J 1 base short, with 8 bases between. Per germline, CDR1 LGHNT and CDR2 FRNRAP. The CDR3 has 14 residues. The CDR3 DNA follows: TGTGCTAGTGGTTTGTCGACAGGGAACACTGAAGCTTTCTTT. It codes for CASGLSTGNTEAFF. The full variable domain, in which reference TRBV12-5 and TRBJ1-1 provide the parts outside the CDR3, is DARVTQTPRHKVTEMGQEVTMRCQPILGHNTVFWYRQTMMQGLELLAYFRNRAPLDDSGMPKDRFSAEMPDATLATLKIQPSEPRDSAVYFCASGLSTGNTEAFFGQGTRLTVV.

This clonotype was picked up one time. This chain connects TRBV20-1 to TRBJ1-1, with D unresolved. Per germline, CDR1 DFQATT and CDR2 SNEGSKA (reference sequence). The CDR3 covers 11 residues. Trimming stripped 7 bases from V and 4 bases from J, with 10 bases between. The CDR3 sequence: CSGEQSTEAFF. The CDR3 nucleotides are TGCAGTGGAGAACAGAGCACTGAAGCTTTCTTT.